The 17 T cell receptor beta chains in this list originate from one sample, sequenced in a study of blood T cell repertoires in COVID-19. Here immunoSEQ multiplex PCR was the method, and the copy in TCRdb shows in-frame clones only, minus some. The sample has a few hundred thousand clones; 85% are singletons. Sequencing was carried out using peripheral blood. The receptor source for this set is a woman in her sixties or seventies with COVID-19, enrolled during active disease.

The chain employs TRBV11-1 and TRBJ2-7; TRBD1 agrees at 8 bases. Germline lookup yields CDR1 SGHAT and CDR2 FQDESV (reference sequence). CDR3 length equals 15 residues. The junction had 5 bases not matched to a gene; V was cut back by 2 bases and J by 2 bases. The CDR3, as DNA: TGTGCCAGCAGCTTATACAGGGGGACCACCTACGAGCAGTACTTC. As protein: CASSLYRGTTYEQYF.

The CDR3 DNA reads TGCGCCAGCAGTAGGTCCCGGGACAGGGTCGAGCAGTACTTC. Amino acids: CASSRSRDRVEQYF. The chain couples TRBV10-2 to TRBJ2-7, with 9 bases identical to TRBD1. The CDR3 covers 14 residues. CDR1 is WSHSY and CDR2 is SAAADI in the germline V gene. V trimming: 5 bases; J trimming: 6 bases; junction bases outside the gene matches: 8.

The chain joins TRBV6-6 to TRBJ1-2; a weak D match, TRBD1 (6 bases). In germline, CDR1 is MNHNY, CDR2 SVGAGI (reference sequence). V lost 2 bases to trimming and J lost 6 bases, with 16 bases between them. The CDR3 contains 15 residues. CDR3 sequence reads: CASSYDRPLENGYTF. CDR3 DNA sequence: TGTGCCAGCAGTTACGACAGGCCCCTCGAGAATGGCTACACCTTC.

Here the CDR3 DNA reads TGTGCCAGCAGCATCCGACAGGGGGAAGGCACTGAAGCTTTCTTT. Encoded protein: CASSIRQGEGTEAFF. V usage is TRBV4-2 and J usage is TRBJ1-1; 9 bases match TRBD1. The CDR3 spans 15 residues. Trimming removed 5 bases from V and 4 bases from J; junction bases left unmatched: 8. Per the germline V gene, CDR1 is LGHNA and CDR2 is YNFKEQ.

DNA of the CDR3: TGTGCCAGCAGCTTAACGGGACAGGTATACAATGAGCAGTTCTTC. Translating gives CASSLTGQVYNEQFF. The rearrangement uses TRBV7-2 and TRBJ2-1, with 8 bases that match TRBD1. Germline CDR1 is SGHTA and CDR2 is FQGNSA. J gave up 4 bases and V 2 bases, and 4 bases lay outside the gene matches. The CDR3 length is 15 residues.

V usage is TRBV7-2 and J usage is TRBJ1-2; TRBD1 agrees at 10 bases. The germline V gene encodes CDR1 SGHTA and CDR2 FQGNSA. The trim removed 6 bases at V and 6 bases at J, leaving 4 bases unmatched. CDR3 length equals 13 residues. The CDR3 region has the DNA TGTGCCAGCAGATACGGGACAGGGGATGGCTACACCTTC. Translated: CASRYGTGDGYTF.

V and J are TRBV7-9 and TRBJ2-7, with 9 bases identical to TRBD2. Per the germline V gene, CDR1 is SEHNR and CDR2 is FQNEAQ (reference sequence). V lost 4 bases and J lost 4; bases outside the gene matches: 8. The CDR3 loop spans 15 amino acids. CDR3 protein: CASSSSGVPPYEQYF. The CDR3 DNA reads as TGTGCCAGCAGCTCTAGCGGGGTGCCCCCATACGAGCAGTACTTC.

The chain couples TRBV5-6 to TRBJ1-2; 8 bases fit TRBD1. Unmatched junction bases numbered 15, after V lost 4 bases and J lost 1 base. The germline gives CDR1 SGHDT, CDR2 YYEEEE. This CDR3 spans 18 amino acids. CDR3 protein: CASSRKGQGTGFNYGYTF. The CDR3, as DNA: TGTGCCAGCAGCCGCAAAGGACAGGGAACAGGTTTTAACTATGGCTACACCTTC. The full variable domain, with the rest looked up from reference TRBV5-6 and TRBJ1-2, is DAGVTQSPTHLIKTRGQQVTLRCSPKSGHDTVSWYQQALGQGPQFIFQYYEEEERQRGNFPDRFSGHQFPNYSSELNVNALLLGDSALYLCASSRKGQGTGFNYGYTFGSGTRLTVV.

The genes are TRBV27 and TRBJ2-7; D is unresolved. The CDR3 covers 11 residues. The germline CDR1 and CDR2 sequences are MNHEY and SMNVEV (reference sequence). The germline V and J ends were trimmed by 10 bases and 5 bases, with 12 bases remaining between them. The CDR3 DNA sequence: TGTGCCACCCAGAGACTGAACGAGCAGTACTTC. Protein sequence: CATQRLNEQYF.

The rearrangement links TRBV3-1 (or the pseudogene TRBV3-2) to TRBJ2-3; 11 bases are a match to TRBD2. CDR3 length equals 20 residues. Germline V gives CDR1 LGHDT, CDR2 YNNKEL (reference sequence). The V and J ends lost 4 bases and 4 bases, in that order; junction bases with no gene match: 19. This CDR3 is CASSPESGGHLAGGADTQYF. The CDR3 nucleotides read TGTGCCAGCAGCCCAGAATCCGGGGGGCATCTAGCGGGAGGCGCAGATACGCAGTATTTT.

V usage is TRBV10-3 and J usage is TRBJ1-6; TRBD1 matches at 8 bases. The germline V gene encodes CDR1 ENHRY and CDR2 SYGVKD. Unmatched junction bases numbered 8, after V lost 0 bases and J lost 7 bases. This CDR3 comprises 17 residues. The chain's CDR3 is CAISESGRGLGNSPLHF. The CDR3 nucleotides are TGTGCCATCAGTGAGTCGGGCAGGGGGCTTGGGAATTCACCCCTCCACTTT.

The chain has TRBV5-1 and TRBJ1-1, with a tentative D call TRBD1 (6 bases). The CDR3 has 13 amino acids. V lost 0 bases and J lost 8, with 11 bases in between. Germline CDR1 is SGHRS and CDR2 is YFSETQ. The CDR3 protein is CASSLGQAAEAFF. CDR3 bases: TGCGCCAGCAGCTTGGGACAGGCGGCGGAAGCTTTCTTT.

This chain links TRBV5-1 with TRBJ1-2; maybe TRBD1 (6 bases). CDR3 size: 15 residues. Germline CDR1 and CDR2: SGHRS and YFSETQ. V was clipped by 6 bases and J by 4 bases, with 19 bases between them. The CDR3 nucleotides are TGCGCCAGCACCTTCCTGACGGACAGTCTCTATGGCTACACCTTC. Translated: CASTFLTDSLYGYTF.

The chain employs TRBV5-6 and TRBJ2-5, with D possibly TRBD2 on 6 matching bases. The CDR3 runs to 15 residues. Trimming left V 4 bases short and J 1 base short, with 14 bases between. Germline values: CDR1 SGHDT, CDR2 YYEEEE. This CDR3 is CASSPAGTPQETQYF. CDR3 DNA sequence: TGTGCCAGCAGCCCGGCCGGGACTCCCCAAGAGACCCAGTACTTC.

The chain couples TRBV18 to TRBJ2-6, with D hard to call. The CDR3 contains 16 residues. Trimming took 3 bases from V and 2 from J, leaving 11 bases between them. From germline, CDR1 is KGHSH and CDR2 LQKENI. The CDR3 protein is CASSPRRPAGANVLTF. The CDR3, as DNA: TGTGCCAGCTCACCCCGGCGGCCTGCTGGGGCCAACGTCCTGACTTTC.

The J gene is TRBJ1-2, the V gene TRBV19, with 8 bases lining up with TRBD1. This CDR3 has 18 residues. V was pared by 7 bases and J by 0 bases, with 16 bases of the junction left unmatched. In germline, CDR1 is LNHDA, CDR2 SQIVND (reference sequence). The CDR3 is CASTPLRQGAHSNYGYTF. CDR3 sequence (DNA): TGTGCCAGTACCCCTCTCAGGCAGGGGGCCCATTCTAACTATGGCTACACCTTC.

The chain uses TRBV20-1 and TRBJ2-7; the D gene is possibly TRBD1 (5 bases). The germline V gene has CDR1 DFQATT and CDR2 SNEGSKA (reference sequence). Trimming removed 4 bases at V and 5 bases at J, with 9 bases between. The CDR3 runs to 11 residues. The CDR3 nucleotides read TGCAGTGCTACCAGGGTTCACGAGCAGTACTTC. It translates to CSATRVHEQYF.